Listed below are T cell receptor beta chains from one sample, sequenced in a study of blood T cells in healthy people across ages. Via MiXCR, TCRdb re-called the 5' RACE reads, giving one row per CDR3 protein. The sample consists of about 1.8 million distinct CDR3 sequences, less than 50% of them appearing once. Sample: blood. The origin of the receptors is a woman aged 40 to 50 in good health. Both conserved end residues are part of each CDR3. Each record gives: V gene, J gene, CDR3 protein.

v_call: TRBV20-1
j_call: TRBJ2-5
cdr3_aa: CSAILRQETQYF

v_call: TRBV11-2
j_call: TRBJ2-1
cdr3_aa: CASSSDPGLGLNEQFF

v_call: TRBV5-6
j_call: TRBJ2-5
cdr3_aa: CASGDYGGPQETQYF

v_call: TRBV25-1
j_call: TRBJ1-2
cdr3_aa: CASMEGVNYGYTF

v_call: TRBV9
j_call: TRBJ2-3
cdr3_aa: CASSVGAGGPSSTDTQYF

v_call: TRBV7-2
j_call: TRBJ2-3
cdr3_aa: CASSLAGLAGPRADTQYF

v_call: TRBV2
j_call: TRBJ2-7
cdr3_aa: CASSEARSGDLYEQYF

v_call: TRBV20-1
j_call: TRBJ2-5
cdr3_aa: CSAISPGGYQETQYF

v_call: TRBV7-9
j_call: TRBJ2-7
cdr3_aa: CASSPTWSYEQYF

v_call: TRBV12-3/TRBV12-4
j_call: TRBJ1-1
cdr3_aa: CASSAQGARVNTEAFF

v_call: TRBV2
j_call: TRBJ2-3
cdr3_aa: CASSEASGGARDTQYF

v_call: TRBV28
j_call: TRBJ2-5
cdr3_aa: CASSFPGTGQVEETQYF

v_call: TRBV6-6
j_call: TRBJ2-7
cdr3_aa: CASSHAQGPYEQYF

v_call: TRBV4-3
j_call: TRBJ2-3
cdr3_aa: CASSQDHGIYPDTQYF

v_call: TRBV7-2
j_call: TRBJ2-3
cdr3_aa: CASSGSTQYF

v_call: TRBV12-3/TRBV12-4
j_call: TRBJ2-3
cdr3_aa: CASSFRGDSTQYF

v_call: TRBV18
j_call: TRBJ1-4
cdr3_aa: CASSPGPANEKLFF

v_call: TRBV20-1
j_call: TRBJ1-2
cdr3_aa: CSPYGLGTADRGYTF

v_call: TRBV7-9
j_call: TRBJ2-7
cdr3_aa: CASSLEGALRHEQYF

v_call: TRBV27
j_call: TRBJ2-5
cdr3_aa: CASSSRTSGVPRGETQYF

v_call: TRBV6-6
j_call: TRBJ2-6
cdr3_aa: CASSYSKQGDGANVLTF

v_call: TRBV6-5
j_call: TRBJ1-5
cdr3_aa: CASSYREDQPQHF

v_call: TRBV20-1
j_call: TRBJ2-3
cdr3_aa: CSVPTGNTDTQYF

v_call: TRBV4-3
j_call: TRBJ2-1
cdr3_aa: CASSQGGDSYNEQFF

v_call: TRBV27
j_call: TRBJ1-1
cdr3_aa: CASSFEQGSPRGTEAFF

v_call: TRBV6-6
j_call: TRBJ2-5
cdr3_aa: CASSYPGRGHRETRYF

v_call: TRBV24-1
j_call: .
cdr3_aa: CATSPRGGRRETQYF

v_call: TRBV14
j_call: TRBJ2-5
cdr3_aa: CASSQGRSSFQYF

v_call: TRBV6-5
j_call: TRBJ2-7
cdr3_aa: CASSYDHSYEQYF

v_call: TRBV25-1
j_call: TRBJ2-5
cdr3_aa: CASRATGFRETQYF

v_call: TRBV24-1
j_call: TRBJ2-1
cdr3_aa: CATSDPRGIYNEQFF

v_call: TRBV7-2
j_call: TRBJ2-7
cdr3_aa: CASSWGTGGPYEQYF

v_call: TRBV3-1
j_call: TRBJ2-3
cdr3_aa: CASSDTERHTDTQYF

v_call: TRBV25-1
j_call: TRBJ2-5
cdr3_aa: CASSERRGPRETQYF

v_call: TRBV20-1
j_call: TRBJ2-7
cdr3_aa: CSARDPTSPYEQYF

v_call: TRBV20-1
j_call: TRBJ2-2
cdr3_aa: CSADMTSGGYTGELFF